Below are 9 T cell receptor beta chains sequenced from a single sample in a study of technical replicates of blood from a handful of donors. Repertoires were generated with immunoSEQ multiplex PCR, while TCRdb's copy carries only in-frame clones and drops some. The sample gives about 76,000 clones, around 97% of which show up once; 0.2% to 0.25% is in the top ten. Sequencing was performed on T cells isolated from PBMCs. The source of these receptors is a human donor in good health.

V and J are TRBV28 and TRBJ2-7, with 7 bases identical to TRBD1. V trimming: 5 bases; J trimming: 4 bases; junction bases outside the gene matches: 8. Germline loops: CDR1 MDHEN, CDR2 SYDVKM. The CDR3 sequence is 14 residues long. The DNA of the CDR3 is TGTGCCAGCAGTAAAAGGACAGGAATATACGAGCAGTACTTC. Its protein is CASSKRTGIYEQYF.

To note about this clone: The junction departs from the called germline gene at one end, perhaps through a read error. The gene calls are TRBV6-4 and TRBJ1-1; D is unresolved. The CDR3 contains 15 residues. The germline V gene has CDR1 MRHNA and CDR2 SNTAGT. CDR3 nucleotide sequence: TGTGCCAGCAGCGACTCGGGAGACTCGAACACTGAAGCTTTCTTT. Its translation: CASSDSGDSNTEAFF.

The rearrangement joins TRBV6-5 to TRBJ2-5, with D perhaps TRBD1 (5 bases). V lost 6 bases and J 5 bases, leaving 10 bases between the germline ends. CDR3 length equals 12 residues. Per the germline V gene, CDR1 is MNHEY and CDR2 is SVGAGI. CDR3: CASRDSRETQYF. CDR3 sequence (DNA): TGTGCCAGCAGAGACAGTAGGGAGACCCAGTACTTC.

The gene calls are TRBV7-9 and TRBJ1-1, with D possibly matching TRBD1 (6 bases). Germline CDR1 is SEHNR and CDR2 is FQNEAQ (reference sequence). Trimming stripped 5 bases from V and 4 bases from J, with 20 bases between. This CDR3 has 16 amino acids. The CDR3 DNA is TGTGCCAGCAGCCAACCGACACAGGGAACGGGCACTGAAGCTTTCTTT. It specifies CASSQPTQGTGTEAFF.

This rearrangement joins TRBV9 to TRBJ1-1; a possible D gene is TRBD1 (6 bases). The CDR3 extends over 14 amino acids. The germline CDR1 and CDR2 sequences are SGDLS and YYNGEE. The V end lost 4 bases, the J end lost 1 base, and 11 bases lay between the germline ends. CDR3 sequence: CASSPETGNTEAFF. CDR3 in DNA: TGTGCCAGCAGCCCGGAGACAGGGAACACTGAAGCTTTCTTT.

The chain links TRBV19 to TRBJ2-5; D is possibly TRBD2 (5 bases). V was trimmed by 3 bases and J by 3 bases, leaving 11 bases between them. This CDR3 has 14 residues. Germline CDR1 is LNHDA and CDR2 is SQIVND (reference sequence). CDR3 amino acids: CASSMAGSKETQYF. The CDR3 DNA sequence: TGTGCCAGTAGTATGGCGGGCTCCAAAGAGACCCAGTACTTC.

This rearrangement joins TRBV6-6 to TRBJ2-7; D not certain. V lost 5 bases and J 1 base, leaving 9 bases between the germline ends. The CDR3 is 13 amino acids. Germline V CDR1 and CDR2: MNHNY, SVGAGI (reference sequence). For the CDR3, the DNA is TGTGCCAGCAGTGCCTCCGGGTCCTACGAGCAGTACTTC. It is translated as CASSASGSYEQYF.

The V and J genes are TRBV9 and TRBJ1-4; D unresolved. This CDR3 has 14 residues. Germline V CDR1 and CDR2: SGDLS, YYNGEE. Between the trimmed V and J ends, which lost 3 bases and 5 bases, there was a span of 11 bases. CDR3 coding DNA: TGTGCCAGCAGCGACCCGACGAGGAATGAAAAACTGTTTTTT. Its protein product is CASSDPTRNEKLFF. The full variable domain, with the rest looked up from reference TRBV9 and TRBJ1-4, is DSGVTQTPKHLITATGQRVTLRCSPRSGDLSVYWYQQSLDQGLQFLIQYYNGEERAKGNILERFSAQQFPDLHSELNLSSLELGDSALYFCASSDPTRNEKLFFGSGTQLSVL.

Regarding this clone: The junction differs from germline at one of its ends, possibly a read error. This chain uses TRBV5-8 with TRBJ1-2; 7 nucleotides align to TRBD1. CDR1 SGHTS and CDR2 YDEGEE come from the germline V gene. The CDR3 runs to 13 residues. The CDR3 sequence is CASGHRTGTGGYF. For the CDR3, the DNA is TGTGCCAGCGGGCACAGGACAGGAACCGGGGGATACTTC.